These 26 T cell receptor beta chains were all obtained from the same sample, sequenced in a study of shared clonotypes between healthy human individuals (dated by TCRdb to the early 2020s). Receptors were amplified or captured by the immunoSEQ multiplex PCR assay. The immuneACCESS repertoire file appears here via TCRdb, limited to in-frame rearrangements. These files lack a portion of the clones; in checked studies, under half of the deficit traces to unresolved V genes, and the cause of the others is not known. The sample yields roughly 760,000 clones; over 65% were counted once. The top ten constitute roughly 1.7% of the sample. Sequenced input: memory CD4+ T cells sorted from blood. Reading the label with the study, this specimen's cell subset or site is: CD45RA-negative fraction. Receptor source: a woman aged 25 to 45 in good health.

The chain is built from TRBV6-4 and TRBJ2-1; no clear D. The ends were cut back, 0 bases at V and 6 bases at J, with 6 bases in the middle. The CDR3 contains 13 residues. Germline V lookup: CDR1 MRHNA, CDR2 SNTAGT. CDR3 nucleotides: TGTGCCAGCAGTGACTCCCCGAGCAATGAGCAGTTCTTC. It codes for CASSDSPSNEQFF.

The chain recombines TRBV7-2 with TRBJ2-6; TRBD1 matches at 7 bases. The J segment lost 5 bases and the V segment lost 5 bases, leaving 9 bases of the junction unmatched. There are 16 residues in the CDR3. The V gene's germline CDR1 is SGHTA and CDR2 FQGNSA. The CDR3 here is CASSPEGQVRANVLTF. The DNA of the CDR3 is TGTGCCAGCAGCCCCGAAGGACAGGTGAGGGCCAACGTCCTGACTTTC.

This clone has a count of ten or more. Other DNA sequences in the sample encode the same CDR3. J is TRBJ2-7 and V is TRBV5-1, with 8 bases identical to TRBD2. J gave up 4 bases and V 4 bases, and 10 bases lay outside the gene matches. CDR3 length equals 15 residues. CDR1 is SGHRS and CDR2 is YFSETQ in the germline V gene. CDR3 nucleotide sequence: TGCGCCAGCAGCCCCCAGGGGAGCGGGAGTTACGAGCAGTACTTC. As protein: CASSPQGSGSYEQYF.

The chain combines TRBV11-2 with TRBJ2-1; tentatively, D is TRBD2 (6 bases). Trimming removed 4 bases from V and 0 bases from J, with 16 bases in between. The germline CDR1 and CDR2 sequences are SGHAT and FQNNGV. This CDR3 comprises 17 residues. In DNA, the CDR3 is TGTGCCAGCAGCTCCCCATTCGCGGGGAGCTCCTACAATGAGCAGTTCTTC. Its protein product is CASSSPFAGSSYNEQFF.

In DNA, the CDR3 is TGTGCCAGCAGGGGGTTCGGTAGCAATCAGCCCCAGCATTTT. Its translation is CASRGFGSNQPQHF. The chain is built from TRBV19 and TRBJ1-5, with TRBD1 matching 7 bases. CDR1 is LNHDA and CDR2 is SQIVND in the germline V gene (reference sequence). This CDR3 region has 14 residues. Trimming cost V 9 bases and J 0 bases; bases outside gene matches: 5.

As regards this clone: The same CDR3 is also encoded by other DNA sequences in this sample. The CDR3 DNA is TGCGCCAGCAGCTTGGCGACTGTTCAAGAGACCCAGTACTTC. The encoded protein is CASSLATVQETQYF. The chain has TRBV5-1 and TRBJ2-5; unclear D gene. Germline CDR1 is SGHRS and CDR2 is YFSETQ. The CDR3 loop spans 14 amino acids. Between the trimmed V and J ends, which lost 0 bases and 2 bases, there was a span of 8 bases.

V gene TRBV27 combines with J gene TRBJ2-7; tentatively, D is TRBD2 (5 bases). V was pared by 3 bases and J by 6 bases, with 12 bases between. Germline V gene lookup returns CDR1 MNHEY and CDR2 SMNVEV (reference sequence). The CDR3 length is 13 residues. CDR3 amino acids: CASSFTRKGEQYF. CDR3 DNA sequence: TGTGCCAGCAGTTTTACTAGGAAGGGCGAGCAGTACTTC.

The V and J genes are TRBV5-4 and TRBJ2-1, with TRBD2 identical over 9 bases. With 0 bases clipped from V and 9 bases from J, the junction kept 7 bases outside the gene matches. Germline V gene lookup returns CDR1 SGHNT and CDR2 YYREEE (reference sequence). The CDR3 is 15 amino acids. CDR3 in amino acids: CASSLVLAGVSEQFF. The CDR3 DNA follows: TGTGCCAGCAGCTTGGTTTTAGCGGGAGTCAGTGAGCAGTTCTTC.

The chain carries TRBV2 and TRBJ2-7; TRBD1 might be the D (6 bases). Deletions cut 5 bases from V and 0 bases from J, with 11 bases between. CDR1 and CDR2 (germline): SNHLY, FYNNEI. This CDR3 is built from 14 residues. The CDR3 protein is CASSPDRSSYEQYF. The CDR3 region has the DNA TGTGCCAGCAGTCCCGACAGGAGCTCCTACGAGCAGTACTTC. Full variable domain (missing parts from reference TRBV2 and TRBJ2-7): EPEVTQTPSHQVTQMGQEVILRCVPISNHLYFYWYRQILGQKVEFLVSFYNNEISEKSEIFDDQFSVERPDGSNFTLKIRSTKLEDSAMYFCASSPDRSSYEQYFGPGTRLTVT.

This rearrangement joins TRBV13 to TRBJ2-3; D is ambiguous. The V gene lost 2 bases and the J gene lost 3 bases, with 9 bases spanning the gap. The CDR3 spans 14 residues. CDR1 is PRHDT and CDR2 is FYEKMQ in the germline V gene (reference sequence). The CDR3 DNA reads as TGTGCCAGCAGCTTAATGTTGCGGACAGATACGCAGTATTTT. Translated, it gives CASSLMLRTDTQYF. The full variable domain, completed using reference TRBV13 and TRBJ2-3, is AAGVIQSPRHLIKEKRETATLKCYPIPRHDTVYWYQQGPGQDPQFLISFYEKMQSDKGSIPDRFSAQQFSDYHSELNMSSLELGDSALYFCASSLMLRTDTQYFGPGTRLTVL.

On this clone itself: Other DNA sequences in the sample encode the same CDR3. The chain links TRBV15 to TRBJ1-1; D is perhaps TRBD1 (5 bases). CDR1 and CDR2 from the germline V gene are LNHNV and YYDKDF (reference sequence). The V gene lost 0 bases and the J gene lost 5 bases, with 13 bases spanning the gap. The CDR3 covers 15 residues. The CDR3 sequence is CATSRDSGGGTEAFF. Here the CDR3 DNA reads TGTGCCACCAGCAGAGATTCTGGGGGAGGGACTGAAGCTTTCTTT.

This clone was seen many times. The chain has TRBV30 and TRBJ1-2; D possibly corresponds to TRBD1 (5 bases). V was shortened by 5 bases and J by 5 bases, with 24 bases between the two germline ends. CDR1 is GTSNPN and CDR2 is SVGIG in the germline V gene (reference sequence). The CDR3 extends over 16 amino acids. CDR3 loop: CAWGDRDFRVGYGYTF. The DNA for the CDR3 is TGTGCCTGGGGCGACCGGGACTTTAGGGTCGGGTATGGCTACACCTTC. Variable domain in full (rest from reference TRBV30 and TRBJ1-2): SQTIHQWPATLVQPVGSPLSLECTVEGTSNPNLYWYRQAAGRGLQLLFYSVGIGQISSEVPQNLSASRPQDRQFILSSKKLLLSDSGFYLCAWGDRDFRVGYGYTFGSGTRLTVV.

The chain recombines TRBV11-3 with TRBJ2-7, with TRBD2 as a possible D gene (6 bases). This CDR3 is 14 amino acids long. The germline V and J ends were trimmed by 5 bases and 7 bases, with 18 bases remaining between them. In germline, CDR1 is SGHNT, CDR2 YENEEA. CDR3: CASSLSGPAREQYF. CDR3 DNA sequence: TGTGCCAGCAGCCTTAGCGGCCCTGCGAGAGAGCAGTACTTC.

The sample holds a few counts of this clone. The chain joins TRBV5-1 to TRBJ2-3; D may correspond to TRBD1 or TRBD2 (5 bases each). V was shortened by 4 bases and J by 6 bases, with 15 bases between the two germline ends. The CDR3 totals 14 residues. CDR1 and CDR2 (germline): SGHRS, YFSETQ. Here the CDR3 DNA reads TGCGCCAGCAGCCCAGGGAGCGCGGCTGATACGCAGTATTTT. Its protein product is CASSPGSAADTQYF.

With respect to this clone: Other DNA sequences within the sample encode an identical CDR3. The chain is built from TRBV2 and TRBJ2-2; D is unclear. V dropped 2 bases and J dropped 2 bases, with 6 bases sitting between them. This CDR3 is built from 14 residues. Per the germline V gene, CDR1 is SNHLY and CDR2 is FYNNEI. CDR3 sequence reads: CASSESSNTGELFF. In DNA, the CDR3 is TGTGCCAGCAGTGAAAGCAGTAACACCGGGGAGCTGTTTTTT.

This clone was recorded at least ten times. As DNA, the CDR3 is TGTGCCAGCAGATGGATGACAGGTTACACAGATACGCAGTATTTT. Amino acid sequence: CASRWMTGYTDTQYF. The chain uses TRBV5-6 and TRBJ2-3, with D possibly being TRBD1 (6 bases). V gave up 5 bases and J gave up 2 bases, with 15 bases separating them. Germline V lookup: CDR1 SGHDT, CDR2 YYEEEE. The CDR3 totals 15 residues.

V gene TRBV28 combines with J gene TRBJ2-7; 10 nucleotides match TRBD2. CDR3 length: 15 amino acids. The V segment lost 6 bases and the J segment 0 bases; nucleotides outside the gene matches: 5. Germline CDR1 is MDHEN and CDR2 is SYDVKM. CDR3 nucleotides: TGTGCCAGCAGACGAAGGACTAGCGGCTCCTACGAGCAGTACTTC. Protein sequence: CASRRRTSGSYEQYF.

CDR3 sequence reads: CASSGRTSDTQYF. The CDR3 region has the DNA TGTGCCAGCAGTGGGAGGACTAGTGATACGCAGTATTTT. This chain uses TRBV6-1 with TRBJ2-3; 7 bases fit TRBD2. This CDR3 has 13 amino acids. With 4 bases clipped from V and 6 bases from J, the junction kept 4 bases outside the gene matches. Germline V lookup: CDR1 MNHNS, CDR2 SASEGT.

For this clone: The sample holds other DNA sequences that translate to the same CDR3. The rearrangement uses TRBV14 and TRBJ2-3, with D perhaps TRBD1 (6 bases). The CDR3 loop spans 16 amino acids. The V end was cut by 0 bases, the J end by 2 bases, with 12 bases between. Germline V gene lookup returns CDR1 SGHDN and CDR2 FVKESK. Here the CDR3 reads CASSQDFRQDTDTQYF. Here the CDR3 DNA reads TGTGCCAGCAGCCAAGATTTCCGACAGGACACAGATACGCAGTATTTT.

As for this clone: Other DNA variants within this sample encode the same CDR3. The chain has TRBV10-1 and TRBJ1-5; D call uncertain. This CDR3 is 13 amino acids long. V was pared by 0 bases and J by 7 bases, with 7 bases between. From germline, CDR1 is WNHNN and CDR2 SYGVQD (reference sequence). As DNA, the CDR3 is TGCGCCAGCAGTGAGTCCGGCAGCCAGCCCCAGCATTTT. This encodes CASSESGSQPQHF.

The chain has TRBV4-2 and TRBJ1-4; D remains ambiguous. From germline, CDR1 is LGHNA and CDR2 YNFKEQ. The germline V and J ends were trimmed by 0 bases and 8 bases, with 16 bases remaining between them. This CDR3 spans 16 amino acids. The CDR3 here is CASSQDFGSLREKLFF. The CDR3 region has the DNA TGTGCCAGCAGCCAAGATTTTGGCAGCCTTAGGGAAAAACTGTTTTTT.

The rearrangement links TRBV2 to TRBJ2-1; no clear D gene. The ends were cut back, 4 bases at V and 0 bases at J, with 10 bases in the middle. CDR1 and CDR2 (germline): SNHLY, FYNNEI. The CDR3 consists of 15 residues. CDR3 coding DNA: TGTGCCAGCAGTGGTTGGTCTAGCTCCTACAATGAGCAGTTCTTC. Protein: CASSGWSSSYNEQFF.

A few counts support this clone. This sequence joins TRBV5-1 and TRBJ2-5; perhaps TRBD1 as D (5 bases). The V gene lost 0 bases and the J gene lost 5 bases, with 14 bases spanning the gap. CDR1 and CDR2 from the germline V gene are SGHRS and YFSETQ. CDR3 length: 15 amino acids. The CDR3: CASSLVQGLIETQYF. Here the CDR3 DNA reads TGCGCCAGCAGCTTGGTGCAGGGATTGATCGAGACCCAGTACTTC.

The chain combines TRBV13 with TRBJ2-7; TRBD1 matches 9 bases. The length of the CDR3 is 13 residues. Germline trimming cut 4 bases from V and 7 bases from J; bases unmatched to any gene: 5. Per the germline V gene, CDR1 is PRHDT and CDR2 is FYEKMQ (reference sequence). CDR3 in DNA: TGTGCCAGCAGCTCGGACAGGGGAAGGGAGCAGTACTTC. Its protein is CASSSDRGREQYF.

V usage is TRBV7-9 and J usage is TRBJ2-5; 7 nucleotides align to TRBD2. This CDR3 has 15 residues. Germline loops: CDR1 SEHNR, CDR2 FQNEAQ (reference sequence). J lost 0 bases, V lost 3 bases, and 4 bases had no gene match. The CDR3 DNA reads as TGTGCCAGCAGCTTTGGCGGGAGAGACCAAGAGACCCAGTACTTC. Amino acids: CASSFGGRDQETQYF. The whole variable domain, remainder taken from reference TRBV7-9 and TRBJ2-5, is DTGVSQNPRHKITKRGQNVTFRCDPISEHNRLYWYRQTLGQGPEFLTYFQNEAQLEKSRLLSDRFSAERPKGSFSTLEIQRTEQGDSAMYLCASSFGGRDQETQYFGPGTRLLVL.

V is TRBV28 and J is TRBJ2-7; D gene unclear. CDR1 is MDHEN and CDR2 is SYDVKM in the germline V gene. Trimming removed 3 bases from V and 6 bases from J, with 9 bases in between. There are 12 residues in the CDR3. Written as DNA, the CDR3 is TGTGCCAGCAGTTTTCATAGTTTCGAGCAGTACTTC. Its protein product is CASSFHSFEQYF.